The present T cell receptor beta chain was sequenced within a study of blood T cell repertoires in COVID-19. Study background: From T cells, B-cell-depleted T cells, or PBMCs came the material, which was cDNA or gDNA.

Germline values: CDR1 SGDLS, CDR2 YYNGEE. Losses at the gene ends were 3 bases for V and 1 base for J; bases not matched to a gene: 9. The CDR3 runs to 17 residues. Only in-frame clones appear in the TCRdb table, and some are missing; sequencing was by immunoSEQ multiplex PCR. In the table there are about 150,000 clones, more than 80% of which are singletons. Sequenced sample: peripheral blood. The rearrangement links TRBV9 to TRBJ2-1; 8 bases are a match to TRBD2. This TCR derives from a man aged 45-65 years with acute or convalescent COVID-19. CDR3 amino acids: CASSAGRGGPSYNEQFF. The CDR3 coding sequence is TGTGCCAGCAGCGCGGGCCGCGGGGGGCCGTCCTACAATGAGCAGTTCTTC. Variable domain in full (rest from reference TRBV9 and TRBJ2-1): DSGVTQTPKHLITATGQRVTLRCSPRSGDLSVYWYQQSLDQGLQFLIQYYNGEERAKGNILERFSAQQFPDLHSELNLSSLELGDSALYFCASSAGRGGPSYNEQFFGPGTRLTVL.